Listed below are T cell receptor beta chains from one sample, sequenced in a study of cytomegalovirus exposure and HLA in healthy donors. Assay: immunoSEQ multiplex PCR; the TCRdb copy retains only in-frame clones and omits some. The sample carries roughly 170,000 clones, 70% to 90% recorded once. Sequencing was carried out using PBMCs. The receptors were gathered from a young woman in good health and CMV-seronegative. Each CDR3 is given with its conserved first and last residue. The D gene is left open where the match is weak. Size is omitted from some rows. Given values are once, few, many or a class for expanded clones.

D gene: TRBD2
clone size: NA
V gene: TRBV27
J gene: TRBJ2-1
CDR3 protein: CASSWGLAGGGEQFF
CDR3 DNA: TGCGCCAGCAGTTGGGGACTAGCGGGAGGGGGTGAGCAGTTCTTC

D gene: NA
clone size: NA
V gene: TRBV7-6
J gene: TRBJ2-7
CDR3 protein: CASSLARGGMYEQYF
CDR3 DNA: TGTGCCAGCAGCTTAGCGAGGGGGGGAATGTACGAGCAGTACTTC

D gene: NA
clone size: NA
V gene: TRBV10-3
J gene: TRBJ2-5
CDR3 protein: CAIRGDQETQYF
CDR3 DNA: TGTGCCATCAGAGGGGATCAAGAGACCCAGTACTTC

D gene: TRBD2
clone size: NA
V gene: TRBV7-9
J gene: TRBJ2-7
CDR3 protein: CASSPTSGRYEQYF
CDR3 DNA: TGTGCCAGCAGCCCCACTAGCGGGAGGTACGAGCAGTACTTC

D gene: TRBD1
clone size: NA
V gene: TRBV6-1
J gene: TRBJ1-6
CDR3 protein: CASSAGQENSPLHF
CDR3 DNA: TGTGCCAGCAGTGCCGGACAGGAGAATTCACCCCTCCACTTT

D gene: NA
clone size: NA
V gene: TRBV28
J gene: TRBJ2-1
CDR3 protein: CASSPPGPGLRVNEQFF
CDR3 DNA: TGTGCCAGCAGTCCCCCCGGACCGGGACTGCGAGTGAATGAGCAGTTCTTC

D gene: TRBD1
clone size: NA
V gene: TRBV5-4
J gene: TRBJ2-2
CDR3 protein: CASFGQGNTGELFF
CDR3 DNA: TGTGCCAGCTTTGGACAGGGGAACACCGGGGAGCTGTTTTTT

D gene: TRBD1
clone size: NA
V gene: TRBV7-2
J gene: TRBJ2-4
CDR3 protein: CASSARPGGAAIHF
CDR3 DNA: TGTGCCAGCAGCGCACGCCCAGGGGGCGCCGCTATTCACTTC

D gene: TRBD1
clone size: NA
V gene: TRBV25-1
J gene: TRBJ1-3
CDR3 protein: CASSEFRQGKGNTIYF
CDR3 DNA: TGTGCCAGCAGTGAATTCCGACAGGGGAAGGGAAACACCATATATTTT

D gene: NA
clone size: NA
V gene: TRBV7-8
J gene: TRBJ2-7
CDR3 protein: CASSSLRGGRPLEQYF
CDR3 DNA: TGTGCCAGCAGCTCACTTCGTGGAGGTCGGCCACTAGAGCAGTACTTC

D gene: TRBD1
clone size: once
V gene: TRBV10-2
J gene: TRBJ2-7
CDR3 protein: CASSDRGTLYDEQYF
CDR3 DNA: TGCGCCAGCAGCGACAGGGGAACTTTGTATGACGAGCAGTACTTC

D gene: NA
clone size: NA
V gene: TRBV6-4
J gene: TRBJ2-7
CDR3 protein: CASSDGGMGPETWILHFYEQYF
CDR3 DNA: TGTGCCAGCAGTGACGGGGGGATGGGGCCTGAGACATGGATACTACACTTCTACGAGCAGTACTTC

D gene: TRBD2
clone size: NA
V gene: TRBV7-9
J gene: TRBJ2-1
CDR3 protein: CASSRGGGREYNEQFF
CDR3 DNA: TGTGCCAGCAGCCGGGGGGGAGGGCGGGAGTACAATGAGCAGTTCTTC

D gene: TRBD2
clone size: NA
V gene: TRBV19
J gene: TRBJ2-5
CDR3 protein: CASKPSGRAEETQYF
CDR3 DNA: TGTGCCAGCAAACCTAGCGGGAGGGCCGAAGAGACCCAGTACTTC

D gene: NA
clone size: NA
V gene: TRBV9
J gene: TRBJ2-1
CDR3 protein: CASSVGGARSYNEQFF
CDR3 DNA: TGTGCCAGCAGCGTAGGGGGCGCAAGGTCCTACAATGAGCAGTTCTTC

D gene: TRBD1
clone size: few
V gene: TRBV7-9
J gene: TRBJ1-6
CDR3 protein: CASSSRQGSNSPLHF
CDR3 DNA: TGTGCCAGCAGCTCAAGACAGGGAAGTAATTCACCCCTCCACTTT

D gene: TRBD1
clone size: NA
V gene: TRBV7-8
J gene: TRBJ2-7
CDR3 protein: CASSLTPQGEWEQYF
CDR3 DNA: TGTGCCAGCAGCTTAACCCCACAGGGGGAATGGGAGCAGTACTTC

D gene: TRBD1
clone size: NA
V gene: TRBV7-2
J gene: TRBJ2-5
CDR3 protein: CASSWSGTGGETQYF
CDR3 DNA: TGTGCCAGCAGCTGGTCTGGGACAGGAGGGGAGACCCAGTACTTC

D gene: TRBD2
clone size: NA
V gene: TRBV7-2
J gene: TRBJ2-5
CDR3 protein: CASSPRKGLAGGHETQYF
CDR3 DNA: TGTGCCAGCAGCCCACGAAAGGGACTAGCGGGGGGGCACGAGACCCAGTACTTC

D gene: NA
clone size: NA
V gene: TRBV27
J gene: TRBJ2-1
CDR3 protein: CASGPLVSVYNEQFF
CDR3 DNA: TGTGCCAGCGGCCCCCTAGTGAGCGTCTACAATGAGCAGTTCTTC

D gene: NA
clone size: few
V gene: TRBV6-1
J gene: TRBJ1-6
CDR3 protein: CASSEFTGNSPLHF
CDR3 DNA: TGTGCCAGCAGTGAATTTACAGGGAATTCACCCCTCCACTTT

D gene: NA
clone size: few
V gene: TRBV6-1
J gene: TRBJ2-3
CDR3 protein: CASRETVGHTDTQYF
CDR3 DNA: TGTGCCAGCAGGGAAACGGTGGGGCATACAGATACGCAGTATTTT

D gene: TRBD1
clone size: NA
V gene: TRBV6-5
J gene: TRBJ2-3
CDR3 protein: CASRNSGTGKDTQYF
CDR3 DNA: TGTGCCAGCAGAAATTCCGGGACAGGGAAAGATACGCAGTATTTT

D gene: NA
clone size: NA
V gene: TRBV18
J gene: TRBJ1-1
CDR3 protein: CASRQGRGWGTEAFF
CDR3 DNA: TGTGCCAGCCGCCAGGGAAGGGGATGGGGCACTGAAGCTTTCTTT

D gene: TRBD1
clone size: few
V gene: TRBV27
J gene: TRBJ1-1
CDR3 protein: CASSLDRVMSTEAFF
CDR3 DNA: TGTGCCAGCAGTTTGGACAGGGTGATGAGCACTGAAGCTTTCTTT

D gene: NA
clone size: NA
V gene: TRBV7-9
J gene: TRBJ1-1
CDR3 protein: CSSSTPQIEAFF
CDR3 DNA: TGTTCCAGCAGCACCCCGCAGATTGAAGCTTTCTTT

D gene: TRBD1
clone size: NA
V gene: TRBV6-6
J gene: TRBJ1-1
CDR3 protein: CASSQGGGEAFF
CDR3 DNA: TGTGCCAGCAGCCAGGGGGGTGGTGAAGCTTTCTTT

D gene: NA
clone size: few
V gene: TRBV29-1
J gene: TRBJ2-3
CDR3 protein: CSVEARGSPDTQYF
CDR3 DNA: TGCAGCGTTGAAGCTAGGGGTTCCCCGGATACGCAGTATTTT

D gene: NA
clone size: once
V gene: TRBV6-1
J gene: TRBJ1-1
CDR3 protein: CASSETGWEDTEAFF
CDR3 DNA: TGTGCCAGCAGTGAAACTGGGTGGGAGGACACTGAAGCTTTCTTT

D gene: TRBD1
clone size: once
V gene: TRBV6-5
J gene: TRBJ1-2
CDR3 protein: CAGRQGISGVYGYTF
CDR3 DNA: TGTGCCGGCAGACAGGGAATAAGTGGGGTCTATGGCTACACCTTC

D gene: NA
clone size: NA
V gene: TRBV7-9
J gene: TRBJ2-5
CDR3 protein: CASSLVVIPDQETQYF
CDR3 DNA: TGTGCCAGCAGCTTAGTCGTAATTCCCGACCAAGAGACCCAGTACTTC

D gene: NA
clone size: NA
V gene: TRBV27
J gene: TRBJ2-1
CDR3 protein: CASSPQVGQANNEQFF
CDR3 DNA: TGTGCCAGCAGTCCCCAGGTGGGGCAGGCTAACAATGAGCAGTTCTTC

D gene: NA
clone size: NA
V gene: TRBV28
J gene: TRBJ1-1
CDR3 protein: CASSFPQEGIEAFF
CDR3 DNA: TGTGCCAGCAGTTTTCCCCAGGAGGGAATTGAAGCTTTCTTT

D gene: NA
clone size: NA
V gene: TRBV2
J gene: TRBJ1-2
CDR3 protein: CASSEKWGFTF
CDR3 DNA: TGTGCCAGCAGTGAAAAATGGGGCTTTACCTTC

D gene: TRBD2
clone size: NA
V gene: TRBV9
J gene: TRBJ2-1
CDR3 protein: CASSARSGRSYNEQFF
CDR3 DNA: TGTGCCAGCAGCGCGAGGAGCGGGAGGTCCTACAATGAGCAGTTCTTC

D gene: NA
clone size: NA
V gene: TRBV5-1
J gene: TRBJ2-7
CDR3 protein: CASSSSGTNSYEQYF
CDR3 DNA: TGCGCCAGCAGCTCCTCCGGGACAAACTCCTACGAGCAGTACTTC

D gene: TRBD2
clone size: once
V gene: TRBV9
J gene: TRBJ2-2
CDR3 protein: CASTRGGGAIRELFF
CDR3 DNA: TGTGCCTCGACTCGGGGCGGGGGGGCCATCCGGGAGCTGTTTTTT

D gene: NA
clone size: NA
V gene: TRBV30
J gene: TRBJ2-5
CDR3 protein: CAWTGVTNWEETQYF
CDR3 DNA: TGTGCCTGGACAGGGGTAACAAACTGGGAAGAGACCCAGTACTTC

D gene: TRBD1
clone size: NA
V gene: TRBV5-4
J gene: TRBJ2-1
CDR3 protein: CASSLVLLSRGQGGDNEQFF
CDR3 DNA: TGTGCCAGCAGCTTGGTTCTCTTGTCCCGCGGACAGGGGGGGGACAATGAGCAGTTCTTC

D gene: TRBD2
clone size: NA
V gene: TRBV5-1
J gene: TRBJ2-3
CDR3 protein: CASSLQGLARDTQYF
CDR3 DNA: TGCGCCAGCAGCTTGCAAGGACTAGCACGCGATACGCAGTATTTT

D gene: TRBD2
clone size: NA
V gene: TRBV7-8
J gene: TRBJ2-1
CDR3 protein: CASSSPKDDTSGRGHNEQFF
CDR3 DNA: TGTGCCAGCAGCTCCCCGAAGGACGATACTAGCGGACGGGGGCACAATGAGCAGTTCTTC

D gene: NA
clone size: NA
V gene: TRBV7-2
J gene: TRBJ2-6
CDR3 protein: CASRPSGSGANVLTF
CDR3 DNA: TGTGCCAGCAGACCATCAGGGTCTGGGGCCAACGTCCTGACTTTC

D gene: TRBD1
clone size: NA
V gene: TRBV19
J gene: TRBJ1-2
CDR3 protein: CASTNTGGDYGYTF
CDR3 DNA: TGTGCCAGTACCAATACAGGGGGCGACTATGGCTACACCTTC

D gene: TRBD2
clone size: NA
V gene: TRBV7-2
J gene: TRBJ2-1
CDR3 protein: CASSFGGGDYNEQFF
CDR3 DNA: TGTGCCAGCAGCTTCGGCGGGGGAGACTACAATGAGCAGTTCTTC

D gene: NA
clone size: NA
V gene: TRBV5-4
J gene: TRBJ2-3
CDR3 protein: CASSFGRGADTQYF
CDR3 DNA: TGTGCCAGCAGCTTTGGCAGGGGCGCAGATACGCAGTATTTT

D gene: NA
clone size: NA
V gene: TRBV27
J gene: TRBJ2-4
CDR3 protein: CASGNLQESLAKNSQYF
CDR3 DNA: TGTGCCAGCGGAAACCTACAAGAGAGCCTTGCCAAAAACAGTCAGTACTTC